A single T cell receptor (beta chain) is shown here with its context. No cognate antigen has been identified for it. A clone one base away is much larger, so this may be a read error. The TCR beta CDR3 region was amplified with a multiplex PCR system whose first round of about 11 cycles used 32 V-gene forward primers and 13 J-gene reverse primers. The first PCR round used a QIAGEN Multiplex PCR Kit, and the primer sequences were filed in Chinese patent CN105087789A. Illumina universal primers were attached in a second round of PCR run with the Phusion High-Fidelity PCR Kit. TCR libraries were paired-end sequenced at 151 bp read length on the Illumina HiSeq X Ten platform. In the source study's methods: Cutadapt removed reads without multiplex PCR primers, PEAR merged read pairs, and MiXCR with default settings called CDR3 regions. Shannon entropy measured repertoire diversity, while clonality was calculated as one minus the Shannon entropy divided by the ln of the count of productive unique sequences. A clonotype counted as a dominant or high-frequency T-cell clone when its frequency was 0.5% or higher. TCRdb's own reprocessing of the public reads used fastp at Q25 and MiXCR and kept productive beta chains. Duplicate CDR3 protein sequences are folded into a single record with the most common DNA and genes. The V and J calls and clone size come from TCRdb's table, not from the authors' own analysis. This sample gives 5,000 to 7,000 distinct CDR3 sequences in total; 20% to 25% of them show up just once. The ten most abundant clones make up about a tenth of the sample.

These data originate in a study of immune heterogeneity within non-small cell lung tumors (dated by TCRdb to the late 2010s). Regarding the research as a whole: By histology, the tumors included roughly ten non-squamous carcinomas, several squamous cell carcinomas and 1 tumor not otherwise specified. TCR repertoire analysis included under 60 tumor loci from around 15 patients, whereas transcriptome data included only about 48 loci from about a dozen patients. To look at intratumoral immune heterogeneity, the study ran whole-exome sequencing, RNA-seq and TCR beta repertoire sequencing on several spatially distinct regions taken from every NSCLC tumor. Neoantigen binding to each patient's HLA alleles was predicted with netMHCpan-3.0 for mutant peptides of 8 to 11 amino acids.

Genomic DNA extracted from bulk tumor tissue served as TCR template, with 600 to 700 ng gDNA amplified per sample. Multiple biopsies per primary tumor were taken during surgery, spaced as far apart as possible within the tumor mass. The study cohort was described as untreated, and patients were newly diagnosed NSCLC cases undergoing curative surgery. The donors were roughly 15 patients with newly diagnosed non-small cell lung cancer who were having surgery with curative intent. The resected tumor masses were reviewed by two independent pathologists. Only DNA and RNA samples of high quality went on to sequencing. The research as a whole found: High-frequency TCR beta clonotypes were found to be largely distinct between individual patients. Within a given patient, the same dominant CDR3B clonotypes showed up repeatedly across loci, although different tumor locations also carried unique high-frequency clones. Local T-cell repertoire clonality showed a statistically significant but moderate positive correlation with local tumor mutational burden (R 0.3 to 0.35).

The CDR3 measures 14 amino acids from cysteine to phenylalanine. Only the CDR3 region is kept as DNA, spanning 42 bases read in frame from base 1. V and J are truncated by 7 bases and 7 bases respectively, leaving an intervening sequence of 17 bases. The source material was lung tumor tissue. The TCR sequence derives from a woman aged 55-70 years with non-small cell lung cancer. This chain joins TRBV12-3 or TRBV12-4 to TRBJ2-1; the D gene assignment is ambiguous. The sequenced DNA is TGTGCCAGCATTTTTTCGGCTAGGTCTAATGAGCAGTTCTTC. This is translated as CASIFSARSNEQFF.